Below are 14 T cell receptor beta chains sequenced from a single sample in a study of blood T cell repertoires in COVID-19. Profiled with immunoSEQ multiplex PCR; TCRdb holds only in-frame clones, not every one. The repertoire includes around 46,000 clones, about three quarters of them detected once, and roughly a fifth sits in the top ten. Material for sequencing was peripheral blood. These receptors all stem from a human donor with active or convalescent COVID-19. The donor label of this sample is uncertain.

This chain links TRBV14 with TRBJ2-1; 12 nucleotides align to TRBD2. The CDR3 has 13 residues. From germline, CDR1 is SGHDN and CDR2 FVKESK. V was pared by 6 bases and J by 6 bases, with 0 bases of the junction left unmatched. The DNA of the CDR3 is TGTGCCAGCAGGACTAGCGGGAGCAATGAGCAGTTCTTC. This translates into CASRTSGSNEQFF.

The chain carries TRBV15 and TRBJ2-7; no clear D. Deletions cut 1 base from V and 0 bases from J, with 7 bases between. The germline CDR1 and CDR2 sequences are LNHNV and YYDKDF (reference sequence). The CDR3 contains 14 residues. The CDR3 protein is CATSRVWSSYEQYF. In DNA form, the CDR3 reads TGTGCCACCAGCAGAGTTTGGAGCTCCTACGAGCAGTACTTC.

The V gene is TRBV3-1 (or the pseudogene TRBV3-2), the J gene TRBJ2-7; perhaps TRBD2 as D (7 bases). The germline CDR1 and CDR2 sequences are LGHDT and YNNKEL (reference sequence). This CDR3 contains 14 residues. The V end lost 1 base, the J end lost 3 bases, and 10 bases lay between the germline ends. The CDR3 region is CASSQGGGLYEQYF. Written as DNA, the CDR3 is TGTGCCAGCAGCCAAGGGGGGGGCCTCTACGAGCAGTACTTC.

In nucleotides, the CDR3 is TGTGCCAGCAGTGAACATGGCTCCTCTAATGAAAAACTGTTTTTT. Its protein is CASSEHGSSNEKLFF. The rearrangement joins TRBV6-1 to TRBJ1-4, with unresolved D. The germline V and J ends were trimmed by 2 bases and 3 bases, with 10 bases remaining between them. Germline CDR1 reads MNHNS; CDR2 reads SASEGT. The CDR3 length is 15 residues.

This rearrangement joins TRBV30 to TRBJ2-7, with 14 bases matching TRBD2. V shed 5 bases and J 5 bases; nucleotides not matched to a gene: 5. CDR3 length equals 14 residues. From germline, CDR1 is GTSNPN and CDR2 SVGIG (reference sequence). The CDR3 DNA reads TGTGCCTGGGGGGGACTAGCGGGGGCCCACGAGCAGTACTTC. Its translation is CAWGGLAGAHEQYF.

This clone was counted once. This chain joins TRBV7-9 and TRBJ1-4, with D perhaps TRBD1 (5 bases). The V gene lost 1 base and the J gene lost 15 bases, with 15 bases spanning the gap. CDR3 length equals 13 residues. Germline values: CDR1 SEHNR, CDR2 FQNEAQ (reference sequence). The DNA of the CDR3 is TGTGCCAGCAGCTTAGAGGGGCGGCGGAAGTTGTTTTTT. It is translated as CASSLEGRRKLFF. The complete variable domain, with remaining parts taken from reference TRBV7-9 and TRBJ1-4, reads DTGVSQNPRHKITKRGQNVTFRCDPISEHNRLYWYRQTLGQGPEFLTYFQNEAQLEKSRLLSDRFSAERPKGSFSTLEIQRTEQGDSAMYLCASSLEGRRKLFFGSGTQLSVL.

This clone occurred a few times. The CDR3 nucleotides are TGTGCCAGCAGTTCCTCGGGCAGGGGAATCTATGGCTACACCTTC. Amino acids: CASSSSGRGIYGYTF. The chain has TRBV27 and TRBJ1-2, with a tentative D call TRBD1 (6 bases). V shed 4 bases and J shed 4 bases, with 16 bases lying between them. The CDR3 sequence is 15 residues long. Germline CDR1 and CDR2: MNHEY and SMNVEV (reference sequence).

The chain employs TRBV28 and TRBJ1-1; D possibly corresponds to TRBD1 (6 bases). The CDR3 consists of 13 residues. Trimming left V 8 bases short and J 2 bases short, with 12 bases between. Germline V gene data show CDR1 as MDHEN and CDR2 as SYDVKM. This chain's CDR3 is CASLRDINTEAFF. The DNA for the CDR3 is TGTGCCAGCTTAAGGGACATCAACACTGAAGCTTTCTTT. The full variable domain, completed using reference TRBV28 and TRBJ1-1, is DVKVTQSSRYLVKRTGEKVFLECVQDMDHENMFWYRQDPGLGLRLIYFSYDVKMKEKGDIPEGYSVSREKKERFSLILESASTNQTSMYLCASLRDINTEAFFGQGTRLTVV.

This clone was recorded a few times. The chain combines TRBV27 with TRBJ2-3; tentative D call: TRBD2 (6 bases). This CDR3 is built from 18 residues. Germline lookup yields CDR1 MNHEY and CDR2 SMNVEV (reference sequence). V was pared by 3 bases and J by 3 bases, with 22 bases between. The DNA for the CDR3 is TGTGCCAGCAGTTTTTTTCCCCTTGAGGGAGGTAGTACAGATACGCAGTATTTT. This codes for CASSFFPLEGGSTDTQYF.

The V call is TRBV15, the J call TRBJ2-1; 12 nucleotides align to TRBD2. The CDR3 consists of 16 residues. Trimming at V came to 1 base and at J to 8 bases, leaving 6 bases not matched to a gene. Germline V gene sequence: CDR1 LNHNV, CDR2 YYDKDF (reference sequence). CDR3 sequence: CATSRAGLAGHDEQFF. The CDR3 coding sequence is TGTGCCACCAGCAGAGCCGGACTAGCGGGACACGATGAGCAGTTCTTC.

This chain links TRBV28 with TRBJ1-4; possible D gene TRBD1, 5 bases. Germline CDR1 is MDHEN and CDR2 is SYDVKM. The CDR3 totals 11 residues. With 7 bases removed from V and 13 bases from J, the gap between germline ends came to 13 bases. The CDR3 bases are TGTGCCAGCAAAAAGGGGTTGCGACTGTTTTTT. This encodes CASKKGLRLFF.

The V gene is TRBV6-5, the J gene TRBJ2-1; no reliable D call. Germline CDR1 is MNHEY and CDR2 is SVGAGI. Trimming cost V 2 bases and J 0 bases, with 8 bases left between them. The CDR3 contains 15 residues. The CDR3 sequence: CASSYEQSSYNEQFF. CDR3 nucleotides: TGTGCCAGCAGTTACGAACAGAGCTCCTACAATGAGCAGTTCTTC.

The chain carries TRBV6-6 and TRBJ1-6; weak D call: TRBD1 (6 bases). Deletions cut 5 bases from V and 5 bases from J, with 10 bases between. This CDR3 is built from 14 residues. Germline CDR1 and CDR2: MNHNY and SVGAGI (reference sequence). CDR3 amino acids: CASSNRENNSPLHF. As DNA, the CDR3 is TGTGCCAGCAGTAACAGGGAAAATAATTCACCCCTCCACTTT.

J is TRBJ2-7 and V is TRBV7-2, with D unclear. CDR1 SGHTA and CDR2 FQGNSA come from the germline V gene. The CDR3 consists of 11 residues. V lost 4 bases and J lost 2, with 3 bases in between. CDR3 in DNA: TGTGCCAGCAGCTCGGCCTACGAGCAGTACTTC. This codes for CASSSAYEQYF.